This entry lists 15 T cell receptor beta chains sequenced from one sample in a study of T cell responses to AZD1222 COVID-19 vaccine. Profiling relied on immunoSEQ multiplex PCR, and the TCRdb table lists in-frame clones only, not all of them. The sample consists of approximately 180,000 clones, around 88% of them appearing once. The sequencing used peripheral blood, collected on day 0 of AZD1222 vaccination. Receptors were obtained from an adult in good health.

This clone was seen just once. The chain recombines TRBV11-3 with TRBJ1-1, with D possibly being TRBD1 (6 bases). The germline V gene encodes CDR1 SGHNT and CDR2 YENEEA. The V end was cut by 5 bases, the J end by 1 base, with 8 bases between. This CDR3 has 13 residues. This chain's CDR3 is CASSRQENTEAFF. The CDR3 region has the DNA TGTGCCAGCAGCCGACAGGAGAACACTGAAGCTTTCTTT.

The chain combines TRBV14 with TRBJ2-3; tentative D call: TRBD1 (6 bases). Trimming took 4 bases from V and 1 from J, leaving 15 bases between them. Germline V CDR1 and CDR2: SGHDN, FVKESK. The CDR3 loop spans 16 amino acids. The CDR3 here is CASSPLSSGGTDTQYF. For the CDR3, the DNA is TGTGCCAGCAGCCCCCTTTCGTCAGGGGGCACAGATACGCAGTATTTT.

In DNA, the CDR3 is TGTGCCAGCAGCTTATCCGCAGGCACTCTCTACAATGAGCAGTTCTTC. The encoded protein is CASSLSAGTLYNEQFF. The chain combines TRBV7-7 with TRBJ2-1; D not certain. From germline, CDR1 is SSHAT and CDR2 FNYEAQ (reference sequence). The CDR3 loop spans 16 amino acids. The V end was cut by 2 bases, the J end by 3 bases, with 14 bases between.

Regarding this clone: Germline and junction disagree at one end, which may indicate a read error. V is TRBV13 and J is TRBJ2-2; weak D call: TRBD2 (5 bases). The CDR3 is 18 residues long. Germline-derived CDR1 and CDR2 are PRHDT and FYEKMQ (reference sequence). The CDR3 DNA reads TGTGCCAGCCTCGTGCGGAGGACTCCCCCGGTGAACGCCGGGGAGCTGTTTTTT. This translates into CASLVRRTPPVNAGELFF.

The gene calls are TRBV13 and TRBJ1-6, with D unresolved. CDR3 length: 14 residues. V lost 4 bases, J lost 7 bases, and 11 bases lay in between. From germline, CDR1 is PRHDT and CDR2 FYEKMQ (reference sequence). CDR3 nucleotide sequence: TGTGCCAGCAGCTCTACACCGGGAAATTCACCCCTCCACTTT. Translation: CASSSTPGNSPLHF.

This chain links TRBV5-1 with TRBJ1-6; TRBD1 matches 8 bases. Germline lookup yields CDR1 SGHRS and CDR2 YFSETQ. The CDR3 length is 14 residues. V gave up 4 bases and J gave up 10 bases; unmatched junction bases: 7. The CDR3 DNA reads as TGCGCCAGCAGCCCGGGACAGGTCAACTCACCCCTCCACTTT. This codes for CASSPGQVNSPLHF.

The V and J genes are TRBV3-1 (or the pseudogene TRBV3-2) and TRBJ2-1, with D perhaps TRBD2 (7 bases). This CDR3 contains 17 residues. The germline gives CDR1 LGHDT, CDR2 YNNKEL (reference sequence). Trimming removed 0 bases at V and 8 bases at J, with 20 bases between. The CDR3 DNA follows: TGTGCCAGCAGCCAAGACGCGGGGGCCGCCGAAAACGATGAGCAGTTCTTC. It is translated as CASSQDAGAAENDEQFF.

J is TRBJ1-5 and V is TRBV15; no clear D gene. V was cut by 5 bases and J by 2 bases, with 13 bases left in between. This CDR3 is 15 amino acids long. Germline CDR1 reads LNHNV; CDR2 reads YYDKDF (reference sequence). The DNA for the CDR3 is TGTGCCACCAGCCCACTCGGTGGTGGCAATCAGCCCCAGCATTTT. Its translation is CATSPLGGGNQPQHF.

The rearrangement joins TRBV5-4 to TRBJ2-1; D not resolved. The V end was cut by 4 bases, the J end by 1 base, with 6 bases between. This CDR3 has 13 amino acids. The germline V gene encodes CDR1 SGHNT and CDR2 YYREEE (reference sequence). The CDR3: CASSPESYNEQFF. In nucleotides, the CDR3 is TGTGCCAGCAGCCCTGAATCCTACAATGAGCAGTTCTTC.

This clone turned up a few times. The chain couples TRBV18 to TRBJ1-3, with no clear D. The ends were cut back, 2 bases at V and 1 base at J, with 3 bases in the middle. CDR3 length equals 13 residues. Looked up from germline, CDR1 is KGHSH and CDR2 is LQKENI. CDR3 coding DNA: TGTGCCAGCTCACCAAGATCTGGAAACACCATATATTTT. This sequence encodes CASSPRSGNTIYF.

The chain has TRBV6-5 and TRBJ2-7; 12 bases agree with TRBD2. This CDR3 has 15 residues. Losses at the gene ends were 5 bases for V and 2 bases for J; bases not matched to a gene: 4. The germline gives CDR1 MNHEY, CDR2 SVGAGI. The CDR3 DNA follows: TGTGCCAGCAGTCGGACTAGCGGGGATCCCTACGAGCAGTACTTC. Protein sequence: CASSRTSGDPYEQYF.

The chain has TRBV15 and TRBJ1-5; D gene unclear. Germline assignment: CDR1 LNHNV and CDR2 YYDKDF (reference sequence). Trimming removed 0 bases at V and 10 bases at J, with 13 bases between. The CDR3 length is 14 residues. The CDR3 nucleotides are TGTGCCACCAGCAGAGATCGGACGTTAGGACCCCAGCATTTT. Protein: CATSRDRTLGPQHF.

This rearrangement joins TRBV3-1 (or the pseudogene TRBV3-2) to TRBJ2-7; 8 bases are shared with TRBD2. CDR1 LGHDT and CDR2 YNNKEL come from the germline V gene (reference sequence). CDR3 length equals 14 residues. V shed 1 base and J 4 bases; nucleotides not matched to a gene: 3. For the CDR3, the DNA is TGTGCCAGCAGCCAAGGGGGACTAGGGTACGAGCAGTACTTC. It yields the protein CASSQGGLGYEQYF.

The chain recombines TRBV4-1 with TRBJ1-6; TRBD1 might be the D (5 bases). This CDR3 contains 12 residues. The germline V gene encodes CDR1 MGHRA and CDR2 YSYEKL. Deletions cut 9 bases from V and 9 bases from J, with 12 bases between. The CDR3 region has the DNA TGCGCCAGTAGCGGGGGGTTTTCACCCCTCCACTTT. As protein: CASSGGFSPLHF.

This chain uses TRBV9 with TRBJ1-4, with a weak D call TRBD1 (6 bases). The germline V and J ends were trimmed by 3 bases and 12 bases, with 12 bases remaining between them. The CDR3 has 12 residues. Germline CDR1 reads SGDLS; CDR2 reads YYNGEE. This chain's CDR3 is CASSEGGGQLFF. CDR3 coding DNA: TGTGCCAGCAGCGAAGGGGGGGGCCAACTGTTTTTT.